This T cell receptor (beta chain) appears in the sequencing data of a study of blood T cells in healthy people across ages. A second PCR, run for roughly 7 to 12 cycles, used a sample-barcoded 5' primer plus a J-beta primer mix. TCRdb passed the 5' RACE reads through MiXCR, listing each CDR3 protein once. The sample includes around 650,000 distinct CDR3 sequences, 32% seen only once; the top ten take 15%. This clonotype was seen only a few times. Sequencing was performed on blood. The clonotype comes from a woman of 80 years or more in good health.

CDR3: CASSRLTEATGELFF. The CDR3 DNA is TGTGCCAGCAGTCGACTGACGGAGGCCACCGGGGAGCTGTTTTTT. The chain uses TRBV12-3 or TRBV12-4 and TRBJ2-2; D may be TRBD2 (5 bases). Trimming removed 5 bases at V and 4 bases at J, with 14 bases between. The CDR3 is 15 residues long.